Reported below is one T cell receptor (beta chain). Its cognate antigen is unknown. At one end, the junction sequence differs from germline, possibly due to a read error. The time point denotes: pre-sensitization, week 0. Treatment given: therapeutic diphenylcyclopropenone sensitization with weekly scalp DPC. Individual cDNA molecules (in the library) carried attached unique molecular identifiers. TCRdb re-analysed the RACE reads in MiXCR, keeping a single row per CDR3 protein. The repertoire holds roughly 380,000 distinct CDR3 sequences, with 5% to 6.5% as singletons. The data derive from a study of human T cells and chemical hapten exposure. Study findings and constraints: Expanded TCRs were compared with controls, and the expanded TCRs formed significantly more large CDR3 similarity clusters.

This CDR3 is built from 12 residues. The V gene's germline CDR1 is SEHNR and CDR2 FQNEAQ (reference sequence). This receptor was obtained from a woman aged 45 to 65 with alopecia areata. Some clones in this sample may be carry-over from other donors' samples. This sequence joins TRBV7-9 and TRBJ1-3, with 8 bases that match TRBD1. The material was whole blood, obtained in connection with sensitization to the hapten diphenylcyclopropenone (DPC). Here the CDR3 DNA reads TGTGCCAGCAGCTTAGCGGTGGACAGGGAAAATTTT. Translating it yields CASSLAVDRENF. The variable domain in full, completed from reference TRBV7-9 and TRBJ1-3, reads DTGVSQNPRHKITKRGQNVTFRCDPISEHNRLYWYRQTLGQGPEFLTYFQNEAQLEKSRLLSDRFSAERPKGSFSTLEIQRTEQGDSAMYLCASSLAVDRENFGEGSWLTVV.